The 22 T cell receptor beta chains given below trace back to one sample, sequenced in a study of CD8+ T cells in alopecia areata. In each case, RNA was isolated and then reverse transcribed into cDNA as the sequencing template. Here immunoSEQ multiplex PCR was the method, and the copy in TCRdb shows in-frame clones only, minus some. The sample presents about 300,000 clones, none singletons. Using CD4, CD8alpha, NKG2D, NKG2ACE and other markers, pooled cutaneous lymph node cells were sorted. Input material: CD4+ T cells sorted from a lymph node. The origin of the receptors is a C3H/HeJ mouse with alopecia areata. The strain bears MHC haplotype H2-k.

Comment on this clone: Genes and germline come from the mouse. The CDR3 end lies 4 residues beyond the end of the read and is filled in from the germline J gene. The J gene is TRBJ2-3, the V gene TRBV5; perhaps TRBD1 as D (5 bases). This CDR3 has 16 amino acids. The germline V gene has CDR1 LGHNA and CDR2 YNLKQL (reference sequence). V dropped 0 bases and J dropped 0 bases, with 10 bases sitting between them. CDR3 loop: CASSQDLDKSAETLYF. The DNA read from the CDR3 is TGTGCCAGCAGCCAAGATTTGGACAAAAGTGCAGAA.

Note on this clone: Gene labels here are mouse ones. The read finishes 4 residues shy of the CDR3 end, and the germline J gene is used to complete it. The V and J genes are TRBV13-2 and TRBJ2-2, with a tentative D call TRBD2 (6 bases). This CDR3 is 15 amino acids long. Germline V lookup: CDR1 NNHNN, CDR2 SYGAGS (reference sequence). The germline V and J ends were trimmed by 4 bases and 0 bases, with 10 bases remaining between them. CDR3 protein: CASGPGLSNTGQLYF. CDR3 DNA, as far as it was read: TGTGCCAGCGGTCCGGGACTTTCAAACACCGGG.

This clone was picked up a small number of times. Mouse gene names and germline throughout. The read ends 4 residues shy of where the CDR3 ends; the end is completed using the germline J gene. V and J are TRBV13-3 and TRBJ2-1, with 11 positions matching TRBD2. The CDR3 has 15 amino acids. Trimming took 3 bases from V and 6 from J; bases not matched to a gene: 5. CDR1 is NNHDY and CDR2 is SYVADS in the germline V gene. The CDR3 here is CASSATGGAGAEQFF. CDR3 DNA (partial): TGTGCCAGCAGTGCCACTGGGGGGGCGGGTGCT.

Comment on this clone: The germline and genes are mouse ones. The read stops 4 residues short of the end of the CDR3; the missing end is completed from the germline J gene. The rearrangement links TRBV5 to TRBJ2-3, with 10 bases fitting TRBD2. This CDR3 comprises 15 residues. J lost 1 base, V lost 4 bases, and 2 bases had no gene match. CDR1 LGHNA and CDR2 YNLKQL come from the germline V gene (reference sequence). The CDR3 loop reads CASSRTGGGAETLYF. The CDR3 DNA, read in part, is TGTGCCAGCAGCCGGACTGGGGGTGGTGCAGAA.

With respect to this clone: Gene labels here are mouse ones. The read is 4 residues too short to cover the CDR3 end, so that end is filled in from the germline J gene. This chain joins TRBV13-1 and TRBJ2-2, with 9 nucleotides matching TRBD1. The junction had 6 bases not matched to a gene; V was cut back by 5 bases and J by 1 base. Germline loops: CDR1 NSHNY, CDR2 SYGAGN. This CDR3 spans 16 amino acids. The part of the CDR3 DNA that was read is TGTGCCAGCAGCCTCGACAGGGGGAAAAACACCGGG. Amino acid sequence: CASSLDRGKNTG. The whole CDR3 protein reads CASSLDRGKNTGQLYF.

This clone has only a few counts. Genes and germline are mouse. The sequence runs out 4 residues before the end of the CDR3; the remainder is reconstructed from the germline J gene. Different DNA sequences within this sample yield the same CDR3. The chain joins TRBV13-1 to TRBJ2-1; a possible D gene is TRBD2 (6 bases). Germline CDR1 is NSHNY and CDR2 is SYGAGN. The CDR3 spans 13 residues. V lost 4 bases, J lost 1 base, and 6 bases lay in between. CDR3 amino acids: CASSTGNYAEQFF. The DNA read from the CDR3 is TGTGCCAGCAGTACTGGGAACTATGCT.

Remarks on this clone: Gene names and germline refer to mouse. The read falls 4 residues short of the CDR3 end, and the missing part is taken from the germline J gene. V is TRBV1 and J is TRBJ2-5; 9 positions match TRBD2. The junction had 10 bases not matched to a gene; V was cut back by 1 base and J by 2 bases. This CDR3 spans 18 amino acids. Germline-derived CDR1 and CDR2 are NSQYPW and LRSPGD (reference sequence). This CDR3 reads CTCSAAGGGARSQDTQYF. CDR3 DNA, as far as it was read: TGCACCTGCAGTGCAGCCGGTGGGGGGGCGCGGAGCCAAGAC.

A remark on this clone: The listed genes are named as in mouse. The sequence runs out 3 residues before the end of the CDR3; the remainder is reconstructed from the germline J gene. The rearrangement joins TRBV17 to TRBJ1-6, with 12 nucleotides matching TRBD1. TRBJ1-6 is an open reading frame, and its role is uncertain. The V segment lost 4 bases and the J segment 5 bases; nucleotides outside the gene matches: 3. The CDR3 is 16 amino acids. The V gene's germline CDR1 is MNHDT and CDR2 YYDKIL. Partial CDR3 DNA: TGTGCTAGCAGTACCCGGGACAGGGGGCATAATTCGCCC. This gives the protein CASSTRDRGHNSP. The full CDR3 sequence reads CASSTRDRGHNSPLYF.

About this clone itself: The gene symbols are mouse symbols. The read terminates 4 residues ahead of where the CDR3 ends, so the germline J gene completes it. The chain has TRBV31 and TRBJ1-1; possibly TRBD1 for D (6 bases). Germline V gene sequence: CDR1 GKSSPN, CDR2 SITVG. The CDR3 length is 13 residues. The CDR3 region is CAWSLGQRREVFF. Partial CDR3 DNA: TGTGCCTGGAGTCTAGGACAGCGCCGA.

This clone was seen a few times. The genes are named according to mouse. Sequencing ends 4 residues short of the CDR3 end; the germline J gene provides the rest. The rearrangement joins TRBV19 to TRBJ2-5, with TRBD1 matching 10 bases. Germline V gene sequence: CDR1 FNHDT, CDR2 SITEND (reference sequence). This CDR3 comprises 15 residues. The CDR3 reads CASSIAGTGVDTQYF. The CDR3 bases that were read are TGTGCCAGCAGTATAGCTGGGACAGGGGTAGAC.

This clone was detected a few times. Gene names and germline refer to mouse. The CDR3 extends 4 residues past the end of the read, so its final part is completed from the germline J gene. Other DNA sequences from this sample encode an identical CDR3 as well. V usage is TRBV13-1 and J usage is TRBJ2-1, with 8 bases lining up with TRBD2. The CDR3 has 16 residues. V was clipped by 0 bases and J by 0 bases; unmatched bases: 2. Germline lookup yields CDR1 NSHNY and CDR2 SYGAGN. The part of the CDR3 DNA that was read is TGTGCCAGCAGTGATGGACTGGGGTATAACTATGCT. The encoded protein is CASSDGLGYNYA. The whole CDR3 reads CASSDGLGYNYAEQFF.

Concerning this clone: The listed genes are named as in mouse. CDR3 in amino acids: CASKRDTSNTEVFF. Partial CDR3 DNA: TGTGCCAGCAAACGGGACACTTCAAACACA. This rearrangement joins TRBV13-1 to TRBJ1-1; tentatively, D is TRBD1 (6 bases). The read comes to an end 4 residues before the CDR3 does, leaving the germline J gene to fill in the end. Trimming removed 6 bases at V and 0 bases at J, with 12 bases between. This CDR3 has 14 residues. The germline gives CDR1 NSHNY, CDR2 SYGAGN.

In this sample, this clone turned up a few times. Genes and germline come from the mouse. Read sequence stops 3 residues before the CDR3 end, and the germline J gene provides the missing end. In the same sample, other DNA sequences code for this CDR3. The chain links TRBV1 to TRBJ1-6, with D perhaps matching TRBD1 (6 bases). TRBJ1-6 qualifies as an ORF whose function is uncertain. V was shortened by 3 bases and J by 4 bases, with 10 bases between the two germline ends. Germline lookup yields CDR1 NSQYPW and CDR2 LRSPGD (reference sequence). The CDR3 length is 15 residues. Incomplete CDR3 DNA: TGCACCTGCAGTGCCGGGACAACGTATAATTCGCCC. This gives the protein CTCSAGTTYNSP. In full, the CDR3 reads CTCSAGTTYNSPLYF.

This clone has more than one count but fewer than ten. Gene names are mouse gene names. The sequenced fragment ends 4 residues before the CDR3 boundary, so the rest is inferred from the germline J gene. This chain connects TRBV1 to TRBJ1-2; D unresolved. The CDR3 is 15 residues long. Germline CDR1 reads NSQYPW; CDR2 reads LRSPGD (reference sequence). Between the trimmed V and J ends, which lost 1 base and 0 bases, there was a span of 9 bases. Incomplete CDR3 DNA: TGCACCTGCAGTGCAGTTCCAGGAACAAACTCC. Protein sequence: CTCSAVPGTNS. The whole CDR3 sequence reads CTCSAVPGTNSDYTF.

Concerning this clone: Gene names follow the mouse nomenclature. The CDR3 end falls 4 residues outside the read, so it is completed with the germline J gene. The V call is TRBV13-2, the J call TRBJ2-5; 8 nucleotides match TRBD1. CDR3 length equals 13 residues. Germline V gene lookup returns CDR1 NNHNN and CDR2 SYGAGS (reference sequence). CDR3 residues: CASGVGQGDTQYF. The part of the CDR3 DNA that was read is TGTGCCAGCGGTGTTGGACAGGGAGAC.

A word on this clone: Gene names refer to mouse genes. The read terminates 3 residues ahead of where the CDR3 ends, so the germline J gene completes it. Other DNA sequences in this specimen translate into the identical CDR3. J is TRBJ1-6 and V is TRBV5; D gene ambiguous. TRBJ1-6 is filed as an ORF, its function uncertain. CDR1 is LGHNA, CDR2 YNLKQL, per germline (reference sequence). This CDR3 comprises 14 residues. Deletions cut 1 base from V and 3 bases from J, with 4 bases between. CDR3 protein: CASSQGGYNSPLYF. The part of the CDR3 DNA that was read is TGTGCCAGCAGCCAAGGGGGCTATAATTCGCCC.

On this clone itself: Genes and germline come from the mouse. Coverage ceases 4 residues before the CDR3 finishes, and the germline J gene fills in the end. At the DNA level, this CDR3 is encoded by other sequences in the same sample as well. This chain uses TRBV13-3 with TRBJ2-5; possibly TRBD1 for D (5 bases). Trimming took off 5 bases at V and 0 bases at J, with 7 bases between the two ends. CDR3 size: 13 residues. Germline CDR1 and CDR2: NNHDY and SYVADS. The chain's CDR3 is CASRTVNQDTQYF. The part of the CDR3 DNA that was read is TGTGCCAGCAGGACAGTCAACCAAGAC.

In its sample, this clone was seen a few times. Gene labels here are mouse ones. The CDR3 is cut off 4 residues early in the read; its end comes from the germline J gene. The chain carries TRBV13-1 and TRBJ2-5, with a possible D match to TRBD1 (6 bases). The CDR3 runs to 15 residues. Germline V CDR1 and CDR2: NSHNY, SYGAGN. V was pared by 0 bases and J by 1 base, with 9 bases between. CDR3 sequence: CASSDAGTYQDTQYF. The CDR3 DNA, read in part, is TGTGCCAGCAGTGATGCAGGGACATACCAAGAC.

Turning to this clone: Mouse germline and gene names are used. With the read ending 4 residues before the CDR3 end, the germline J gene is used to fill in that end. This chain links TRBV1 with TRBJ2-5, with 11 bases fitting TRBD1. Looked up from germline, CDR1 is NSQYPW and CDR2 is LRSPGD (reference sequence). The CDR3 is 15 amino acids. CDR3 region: CTCSALGTGGDTQYF. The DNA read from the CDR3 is TGCACCTGCAGTGCCCTCGGGACAGGGGGAGAC. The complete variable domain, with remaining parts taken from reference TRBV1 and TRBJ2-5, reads VTLLEQNPRWRLVPRGQAVNLRCILKNSQYPWMSWYQQDLQKQLQWLFTLRSPGDKEVKSLPGADYLATRVTDTELRLQVANMSQGRTLYCTCSALGTGGDTQYFGPGTRLLVL.

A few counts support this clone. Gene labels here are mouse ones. The CDR3 loop is CTCSAQGRGENTLYF. The DNA read from the CDR3 is TGCACCTGCAGTGCACAGGGGAGAGGGGAAAAC. The chain couples TRBV1 to TRBJ2-4; perhaps TRBD1 as D (6 bases). The CDR3 goes on 4 residues after the read ends, and that part is filled in from the germline J gene. Germline V CDR1 and CDR2: NSQYPW, LRSPGD (reference sequence). The CDR3 length is 15 residues.

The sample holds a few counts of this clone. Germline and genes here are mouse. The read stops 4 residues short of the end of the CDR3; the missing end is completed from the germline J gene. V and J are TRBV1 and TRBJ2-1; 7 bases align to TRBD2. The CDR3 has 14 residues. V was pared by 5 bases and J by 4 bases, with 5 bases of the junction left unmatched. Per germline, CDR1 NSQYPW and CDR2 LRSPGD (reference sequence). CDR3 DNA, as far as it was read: TGCACCTGCAGTAAGCCTGGGGGATATGCT. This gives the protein CTCSKPGGYA. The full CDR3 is CTCSKPGGYAEQFF.

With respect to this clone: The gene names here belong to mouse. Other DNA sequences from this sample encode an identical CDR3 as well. The covered CDR3 bases are TGTGCCTGGAGTCTACTGGGGGACCAAGAC. It codes for CAWSLLGDQD. The CDR3, in full, reads CAWSLLGDQDTQYF. The chain combines TRBV31 with TRBJ2-5, with TRBD2 matching 8 bases. Coverage ceases 4 residues before the CDR3 finishes, and the germline J gene fills in the end. After removal of 0 bases from V and 1 base from J, the junction contained 0 bases not matched to a gene. The CDR3 runs 14 residues. Germline CDR1 is GKSSPN and CDR2 is SITVG.